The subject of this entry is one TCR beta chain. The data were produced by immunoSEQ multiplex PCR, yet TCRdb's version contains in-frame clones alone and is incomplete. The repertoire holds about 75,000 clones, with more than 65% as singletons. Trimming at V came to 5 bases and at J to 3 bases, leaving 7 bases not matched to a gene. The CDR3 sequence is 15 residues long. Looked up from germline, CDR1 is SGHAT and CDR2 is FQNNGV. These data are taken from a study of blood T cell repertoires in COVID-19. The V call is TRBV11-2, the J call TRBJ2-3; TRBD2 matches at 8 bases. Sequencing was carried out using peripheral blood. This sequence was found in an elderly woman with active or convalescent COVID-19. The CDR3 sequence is CASSGGLAGTDTQYF. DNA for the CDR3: TGTGCCAGCAGCGGCGGACTAGCCGGGACAGATACGCAGTATTTT.